What follows are 21 T cell receptor beta chains derived from one specimen sequenced in a study of blood T cell repertoires in COVID-19. TCRdb's copy holds only in-frame clones and misses some; the assay was immunoSEQ multiplex PCR. The sample has almost 400,000 clones, more than 70% seen once; the top ten hold approximately 2.4%. Sequencing was done on a sample of peripheral blood. These receptors were obtained from an older woman with COVID-19, enrolled during active disease.

The chain has TRBV13 and TRBJ1-1, with D tentatively TRBD1 (5 bases). The CDR3 length is 14 residues. V gave up 3 bases and J gave up 1 base, with 9 bases separating them. Germline V gene data show CDR1 as PRHDT and CDR2 as FYEKMQ (reference sequence). The CDR3: CASSFLGGNTEAFF. CDR3 DNA: TGTGCCAGCAGCTTTCTCGGGGGGAACACTGAAGCTTTCTTT. Full variable domain (missing parts from reference TRBV13 and TRBJ1-1): AAGVIQSPRHLIKEKRETATLKCYPIPRHDTVYWYQQGPGQDPQFLISFYEKMQSDKGSIPDRFSAQQFSDYHSELNMSSLELGDSALYFCASSFLGGNTEAFFGQGTRLTVV.

The V and J genes are TRBV27 and TRBJ1-4; unclear D gene. Trimming shortened V by 5 bases and J by 0 bases, and 22 bases separated the two germline ends. This CDR3 region has 19 residues. CDR1 MNHEY and CDR2 SMNVEV come from the germline V gene (reference sequence). CDR3 in DNA: TGTGCCAGCAGTCCGCAGAGAGGCGTAGGTACCGCAACTAATGAAAAACTGTTTTTT. Translation: CASSPQRGVGTATNEKLFF.

The chain couples TRBV11-3 to TRBJ2-5, with 7 bases fitting TRBD1. Germline-derived CDR1 and CDR2 are SGHNT and YENEEA. This CDR3 spans 16 amino acids. The J segment lost 3 bases and the V segment lost 5 bases, leaving 12 bases of the junction unmatched. For the CDR3, the DNA is TGTGCCAGCAGCCTATACGGTGTGGGGACAGAAGAGACCCAGTACTTC. Protein: CASSLYGVGTEETQYF.

The chain carries TRBV2 and TRBJ2-1, with 7 nucleotides matching TRBD2. CDR1 SNHLY and CDR2 FYNNEI come from the germline V gene. The junction had 5 bases not matched to a gene; V was cut back by 6 bases and J by 3 bases. This CDR3 has 14 residues. Here the CDR3 DNA reads TGTGCCAGCAGGACCGGGACTAACTACAATGAGCAGTTCTTC. Amino acid sequence: CASRTGTNYNEQFF. Supplemented by reference TRBV2 and TRBJ2-1, the full variable domain reads EPEVTQTPSHQVTQMGQEVILRCVPISNHLYFYWYRQILGQKVEFLVSFYNNEISEKSEIFDDQFSVERPDGSNFTLKIRSTKLEDSAMYFCASRTGTNYNEQFFGPGTRLTVL.

This clone has just one count. J is TRBJ1-5 and V is TRBV19; no firm D call. V lost 7 bases and J lost 6, with 13 bases in between. Germline V gives CDR1 LNHDA, CDR2 SQIVND (reference sequence). This CDR3 has 13 residues. CDR3 bases: TGTGCCAGTACCTATACGAGTAGTCAGCCCCAGCATTTT. It yields the protein CASTYTSSQPQHF.

The chain employs TRBV6-5 and TRBJ2-2; 8 positions match TRBD1. The V and J ends lost 4 bases and 2 bases, in that order; junction bases with no gene match: 6. The CDR3 consists of 16 residues. CDR1 MNHEY and CDR2 SVGAGI come from the germline V gene. CDR3 protein: CASSSRQGTNTGELFF. The CDR3, as DNA: TGTGCCAGCAGTTCGAGACAGGGGACCAACACCGGGGAGCTGTTTTTT.

The gene calls are TRBV19 and TRBJ2-3, with TRBD1 as a possible D gene (6 bases). Germline CDR1 LNHDA, CDR2 SQIVND (reference sequence). Trimming cost V 7 bases and J 7 bases, with 24 bases left between them. There are 16 residues in the CDR3. CDR3 sequence: CASMTTGRAGTNTQYF. The CDR3, as DNA: TGTGCCAGTATGACGACAGGCAGGGCTGGGACCAATACGCAGTATTTT.

The chain joins TRBV11-2 to TRBJ2-5; the match to TRBD1 covers 11 bases. The CDR3 consists of 16 residues. V lost 5 bases and J lost 2; bases outside the gene matches: 7. CDR1 is SGHAT, CDR2 FQNNGV, per germline. The DNA for the CDR3 is TGTGCCAGCAGCCATGGGACAGGGGGTAGGCAAGAGACCCAGTACTTC. It is translated as CASSHGTGGRQETQYF. The full variable domain, completed using reference TRBV11-2 and TRBJ2-5, is EAGVAQSPRYKIIEKRQSVAFWCNPISGHATLYWYQQILGQGPKLLIQFQNNGVVDDSQLPKDRFSAERLKGVDSTLKIQPAKLEDSAVYLCASSHGTGGRQETQYFGPGTRLLVL.

The V gene is TRBV7-8, the J gene TRBJ2-2; 8 bases are shared with TRBD1. The CDR3 extends over 14 amino acids. J was trimmed by 8 bases and V by 5 bases; bases with no gene match: 7. The germline V gene has CDR1 SGHVS and CDR2 FQNEAQ. The CDR3 reads CASSRTGYKGELFF. The CDR3 coding sequence is TGTGCCAGCAGCCGGACAGGGTACAAGGGGGAGCTGTTTTTT.

V and J are TRBV7-6 and TRBJ1-3; D ambiguous. Germline V gives CDR1 SGHVS, CDR2 FNYEAQ. The V and J ends lost 1 base and 2 bases respectively, with 12 bases between them. This CDR3 is 16 amino acids long. CDR3 DNA sequence: TGTGCCAGCAGCTTAGGCGCCGGGTTTGCTGGAAACACCATATATTTT. Its protein is CASSLGAGFAGNTIYF.

The chain combines TRBV29-1 with TRBJ2-7; no clear D. This CDR3 is 11 amino acids long. V lost 7 bases and J 3 bases, leaving 10 bases between the germline ends. Looked up from germline, CDR1 is SQVTM and CDR2 is ANQGSEA. The CDR3 region is CSGRVDYEQYF. CDR3 DNA sequence: TGCAGCGGCCGGGTTGACTACGAGCAGTACTTC.

The V and J genes are TRBV28 and TRBJ1-1; perhaps TRBD1 as D (6 bases). CDR1 is MDHEN and CDR2 is SYDVKM in the germline V gene. The CDR3 runs to 16 residues. V lost 1 base to trimming and J lost 3 bases, with 15 bases between them. The DNA for the CDR3 is TGTGCCAGCAGTTTATCCCCCGGCAGGGGTGACACTGAAGCTTTCTTT. As protein: CASSLSPGRGDTEAFF.

V and J are TRBV5-1 and TRBJ2-1; tentative D call: TRBD2 (7 bases). Germline V gives CDR1 SGHRS, CDR2 YFSETQ. CDR3 length equals 16 residues. V was pared by 0 bases and J by 0 bases, with 10 bases between. The CDR3 reads CASSLAGGYSYNEQFF. The CDR3 coding sequence is TGCGCCAGCAGCTTGGCGGGGGGCTACTCCTACAATGAGCAGTTCTTC.

The chain uses TRBV5-4 and TRBJ2-5; D gene uncertain. V was trimmed by 5 bases and J by 6 bases, leaving 14 bases between them. Germline V gives CDR1 SGHNT, CDR2 YYREEE (reference sequence). This CDR3 spans 13 amino acids. CDR3 bases: TGTGCCAGCAGTCCGCAGGAAAAGAAGACCCAGTACTTC. Protein: CASSPQEKKTQYF.

The V gene is TRBV3-1 (or the pseudogene TRBV3-2), the J gene TRBJ1-1; weak D call: TRBD1 (5 bases). Germline CDR1 and CDR2: LGHDT and YNNKEL (reference sequence). V shed 4 bases and J shed 4 bases, with 13 bases lying between them. The CDR3 spans 14 residues. The CDR3 spells CASSRRDLATEAFF. DNA of the CDR3: TGTGCCAGCAGCCGGAGGGACCTGGCCACTGAAGCTTTCTTT.

This chain links TRBV7-9 with TRBJ1-6, with a weak D call TRBD1 (5 bases). From germline, CDR1 is SEHNR and CDR2 FQNEAQ (reference sequence). V dropped 5 bases and J dropped 5 bases, with 13 bases sitting between them. This CDR3 is 15 amino acids long. The CDR3 sequence: CASSPRGGDNSPLHF. The CDR3, as DNA: TGTGCCAGCAGCCCACGGGGGGGAGATAATTCACCCCTCCACTTT. The full variable domain, completed using reference TRBV7-9 and TRBJ1-6, is DTGVSQNPRHKITKRGQNVTFRCDPISEHNRLYWYRQTLGQGPEFLTYFQNEAQLEKSRLLSDRFSAERPKGSFSTLEIQRTEQGDSAMYLCASSPRGGDNSPLHFGNGTRLTVT.

J is TRBJ1-2 and V is TRBV21-1; no DNA check was done on the table's D call, TRBD1. TRBV21-1 is a pseudogene segment. This CDR3 is 12 amino acids long. CDR3 sequence: CASSHRTGPYTF. The CDR3 DNA reads as TGTGCCAGCAGCCACCGGACAGGCCCTTACACCTTC.

In its sample, this clone was seen a few times. V and J are TRBV7-3 and TRBJ2-7, with D uncertain. The CDR3 extends over 13 amino acids. Germline CDR1 and CDR2: SGHTA and FQGTGA. Trimming removed 1 base from V and 3 bases from J, with 7 bases in between. The CDR3 spells CASSLSGGYEQYF. The DNA of the CDR3 is TGTGCCAGCAGCTTAAGCGGTGGCTACGAGCAGTACTTC.

This clone appeared a single time. Written as DNA, the CDR3 is TGTGCCAGCAGCTTGAGAGGCGGTGAGCAGTTCTTC. This encodes CASSLRGGEQFF. The gene calls are TRBV3-1 (or the pseudogene TRBV3-2) and TRBJ2-1, with no clear D. The germline V gene has CDR1 LGHDT and CDR2 YNNKEL (reference sequence). V was clipped by 5 bases and J by 9 bases, with 11 bases between them. The CDR3 runs to 12 residues.

This clone appeared once. The rearrangement uses TRBV6-5 and TRBJ1-1; a weak D match, TRBD1 (6 bases). Trimming shortened V by 7 bases and J by 4 bases, and 13 bases separated the two germline ends. Per germline, CDR1 MNHEY and CDR2 SVGAGI. The CDR3 loop spans 13 amino acids. CDR3 sequence (DNA): TGTGCCAGCACCCCCGGGGGGGCCACTGAAGCTTTCTTT. Protein product: CASTPGGATEAFF.

This clone was recorded once. The chain couples TRBV4-1 to TRBJ1-1; D gene ambiguous. The CDR3 consists of 15 residues. V was pared by 0 bases and J by 0 bases, with 8 bases between. Germline CDR1 is MGHRA and CDR2 is YSYEKL. The CDR3 reads CASSQDPGLNTEAFF. The CDR3 nucleotides read TGCGCCAGCAGCCAAGATCCAGGATTGAACACTGAAGCTTTCTTT.